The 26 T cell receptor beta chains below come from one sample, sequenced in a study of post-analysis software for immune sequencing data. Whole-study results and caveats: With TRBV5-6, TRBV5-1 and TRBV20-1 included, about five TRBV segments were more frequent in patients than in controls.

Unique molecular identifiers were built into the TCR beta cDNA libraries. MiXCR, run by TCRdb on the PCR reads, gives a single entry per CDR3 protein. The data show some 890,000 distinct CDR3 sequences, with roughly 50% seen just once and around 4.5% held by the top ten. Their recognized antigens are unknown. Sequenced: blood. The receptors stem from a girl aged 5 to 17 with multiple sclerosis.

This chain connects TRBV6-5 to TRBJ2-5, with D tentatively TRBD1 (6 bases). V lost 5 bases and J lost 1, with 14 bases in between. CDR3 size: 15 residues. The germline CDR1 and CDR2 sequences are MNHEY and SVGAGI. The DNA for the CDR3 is TGTGCCAGCAGTACTATGACAGGACTCCAAGAGACCCAGTACTTC. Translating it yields CASSTMTGLQETQYF.

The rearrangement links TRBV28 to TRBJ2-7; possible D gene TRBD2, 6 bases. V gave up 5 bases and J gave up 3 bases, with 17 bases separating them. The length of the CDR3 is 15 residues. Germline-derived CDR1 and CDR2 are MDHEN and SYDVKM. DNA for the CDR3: TGTGCCAGCAGTGCCGGGACGGAGGAGGGCTACGAGCAGTACTTC. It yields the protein CASSAGTEEGYEQYF.

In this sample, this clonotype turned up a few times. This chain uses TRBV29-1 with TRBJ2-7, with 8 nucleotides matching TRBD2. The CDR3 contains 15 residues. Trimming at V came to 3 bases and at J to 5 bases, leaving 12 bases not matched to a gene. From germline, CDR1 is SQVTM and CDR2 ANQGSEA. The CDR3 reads CSVEGVSGGPNEQYF. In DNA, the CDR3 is TGCAGCGTTGAGGGCGTATCGGGAGGGCCCAACGAGCAGTACTTC.

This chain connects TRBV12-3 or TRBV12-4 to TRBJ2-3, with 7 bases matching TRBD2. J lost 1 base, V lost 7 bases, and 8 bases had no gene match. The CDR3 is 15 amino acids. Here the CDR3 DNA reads TGTGCCAGCATGCCGGGGAGGGGCGGCACAGATACGCAGTATTTT. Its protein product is CASMPGRGGTDTQYF.

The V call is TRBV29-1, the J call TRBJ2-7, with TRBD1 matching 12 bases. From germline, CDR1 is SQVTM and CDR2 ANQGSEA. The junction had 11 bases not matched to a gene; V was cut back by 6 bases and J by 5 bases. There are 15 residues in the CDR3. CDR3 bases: TGCAGCGTCGGATTGGGGGGGACAGGGGGCGACGAGCAGTACTTC. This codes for CSVGLGGTGGDEQYF.

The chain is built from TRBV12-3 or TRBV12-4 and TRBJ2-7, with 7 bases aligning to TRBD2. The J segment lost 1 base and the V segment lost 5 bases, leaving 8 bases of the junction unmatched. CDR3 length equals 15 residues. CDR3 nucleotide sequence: TGTGCCAGCAGTCCAGGGAGGGCGGATTCCTACGAGCAGTACTTC. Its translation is CASSPGRADSYEQYF.

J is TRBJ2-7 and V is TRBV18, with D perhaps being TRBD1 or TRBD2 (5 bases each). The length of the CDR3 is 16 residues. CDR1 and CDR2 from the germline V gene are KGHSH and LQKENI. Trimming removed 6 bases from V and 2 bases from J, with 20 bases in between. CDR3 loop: CASSPVTGTLTYEQYF. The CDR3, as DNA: TGTGCCAGCTCTCCAGTGACCGGGACCCTCACCTACGAGCAGTACTTC.

The CDR3 here is CASSWRAGGTNQPQHF. CDR3 in DNA: TGCGCCAGCAGTTGGCGGGCAGGGGGGACGAATCAGCCCCAGCATTTT. The chain employs TRBV5-1 and TRBJ1-5; TRBD1 agrees at 7 bases. Germline trimming cut 5 bases from V and 4 bases from J; bases unmatched to any gene: 12. CDR1 and CDR2 from the germline V gene are SGHRS and YFSETQ. The CDR3 spans 16 residues.

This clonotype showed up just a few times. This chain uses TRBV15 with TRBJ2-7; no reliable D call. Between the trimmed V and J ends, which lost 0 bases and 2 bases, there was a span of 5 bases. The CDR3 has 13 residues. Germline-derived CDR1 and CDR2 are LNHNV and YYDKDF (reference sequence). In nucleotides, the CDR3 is TGTGCCACCAGCAGAGATCTCCCCTACGAGCAGTACTTC. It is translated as CATSRDLPYEQYF.

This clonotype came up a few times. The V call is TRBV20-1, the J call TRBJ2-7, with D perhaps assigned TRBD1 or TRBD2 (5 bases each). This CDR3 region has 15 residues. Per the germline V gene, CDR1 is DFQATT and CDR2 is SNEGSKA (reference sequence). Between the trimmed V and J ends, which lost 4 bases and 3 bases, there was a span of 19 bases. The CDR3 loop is CSATRDARTGYEQYF. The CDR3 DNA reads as TGCAGTGCTACCCGGGACGCCAGGACCGGCTACGAGCAGTACTTC.

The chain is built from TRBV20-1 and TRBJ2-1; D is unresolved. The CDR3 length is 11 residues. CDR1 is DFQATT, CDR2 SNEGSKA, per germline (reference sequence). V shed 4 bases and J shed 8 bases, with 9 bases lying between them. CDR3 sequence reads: CSATARDEQFF. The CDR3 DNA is TGCAGTGCTACAGCTCGGGATGAGCAGTTCTTC.

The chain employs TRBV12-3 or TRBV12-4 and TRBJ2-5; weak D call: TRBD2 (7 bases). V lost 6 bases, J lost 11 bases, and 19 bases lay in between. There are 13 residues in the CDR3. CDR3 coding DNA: TGTGCCAGCAGCCGCGGAAGGGGGGGCAAGCAGTACTTC. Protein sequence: CASSRGRGGKQYF.

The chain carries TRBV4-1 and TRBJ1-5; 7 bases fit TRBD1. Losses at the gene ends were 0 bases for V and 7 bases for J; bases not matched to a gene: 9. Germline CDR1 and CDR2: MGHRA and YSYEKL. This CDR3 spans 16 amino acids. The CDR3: CASSQDGRTGNQPQHF. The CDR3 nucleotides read TGCGCCAGCAGCCAAGATGGCAGGACAGGTAACCAGCCCCAGCATTTT.

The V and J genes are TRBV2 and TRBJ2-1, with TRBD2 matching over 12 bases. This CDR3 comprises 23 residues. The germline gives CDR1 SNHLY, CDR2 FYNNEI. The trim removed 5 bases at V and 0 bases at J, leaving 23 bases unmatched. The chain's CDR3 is CASSQPSRRLAGAPHSSYNEQFF. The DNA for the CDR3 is TGTGCCAGCAGTCAACCATCAAGGCGACTAGCGGGGGCCCCTCATAGCTCCTACAATGAGCAGTTCTTC.

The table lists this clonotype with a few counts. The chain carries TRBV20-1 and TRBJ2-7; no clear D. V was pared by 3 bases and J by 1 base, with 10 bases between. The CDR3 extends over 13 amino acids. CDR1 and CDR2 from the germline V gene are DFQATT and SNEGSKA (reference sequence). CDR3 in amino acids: CSASEPPSYEQYF. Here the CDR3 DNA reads TGCAGTGCTAGCGAACCCCCATCCTACGAGCAGTACTTC.

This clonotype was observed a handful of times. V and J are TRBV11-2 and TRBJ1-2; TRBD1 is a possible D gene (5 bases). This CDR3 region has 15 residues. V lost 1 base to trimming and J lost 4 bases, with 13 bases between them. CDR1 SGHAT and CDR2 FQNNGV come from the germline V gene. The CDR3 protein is CASSLVGGKSYGYTF. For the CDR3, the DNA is TGTGCCAGCAGCTTAGTGGGGGGAAAAAGCTATGGCTACACCTTC.

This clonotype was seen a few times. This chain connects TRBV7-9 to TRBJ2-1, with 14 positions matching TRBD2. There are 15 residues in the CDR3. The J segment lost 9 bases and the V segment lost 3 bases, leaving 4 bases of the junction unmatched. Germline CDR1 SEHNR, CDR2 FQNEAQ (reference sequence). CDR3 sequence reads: CASSLGLAGVSEQFF. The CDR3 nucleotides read TGTGCCAGCAGCTTGGGACTAGCGGGAGTATCTGAGCAGTTCTTC.

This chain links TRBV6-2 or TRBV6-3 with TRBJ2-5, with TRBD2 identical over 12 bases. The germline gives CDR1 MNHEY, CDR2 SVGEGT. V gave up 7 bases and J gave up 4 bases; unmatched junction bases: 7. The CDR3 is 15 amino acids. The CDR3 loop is CASTRQLAGGETQYF. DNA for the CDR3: TGTGCCAGCACCCGACAACTAGCGGGAGGAGAGACCCAGTACTTC.

The CDR3 region has the DNA TGTGCCAGCAGCGTATCATGGACGCCTGGAAACACCATATATTTT. It specifies CASSVSWTPGNTIYF. This chain connects TRBV9 to TRBJ1-3; D gene unclear. The CDR3 spans 15 residues. V shed 1 base and J shed 2 bases, with 10 bases lying between them. Germline V lookup: CDR1 SGDLS, CDR2 YYNGEE.

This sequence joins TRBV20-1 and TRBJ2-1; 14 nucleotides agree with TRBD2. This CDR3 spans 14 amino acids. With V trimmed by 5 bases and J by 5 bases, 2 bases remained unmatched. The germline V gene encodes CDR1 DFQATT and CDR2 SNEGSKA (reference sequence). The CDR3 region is CSASGLAGDNEQFF. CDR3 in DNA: TGCAGTGCTTCGGGACTAGCGGGAGACAATGAGCAGTTCTTC.

This chain's CDR3 is CASSLVGGTVYEQFF. The DNA of the CDR3 is TGTGCCAGCAGCTTGGTTGGCGGGACGGTTTATGAGCAGTTCTTC. V usage is TRBV5-6 and J usage is TRBJ2-1, with D tentatively TRBD2 (6 bases). Germline V lookup: CDR1 SGHDT, CDR2 YYEEEE. V was shortened by 0 bases and J by 8 bases, with 15 bases between the two germline ends. There are 15 residues in the CDR3. Supplemented by reference TRBV5-6 and TRBJ2-1, the full variable domain reads DAGVTQSPTHLIKTRGQQVTLRCSPKSGHDTVSWYQQALGQGPQFIFQYYEEEERQRGNFPDRFSGHQFPNYSSELNVNALLLGDSALYLCASSLVGGTVYEQFFGPGTRLTVL.

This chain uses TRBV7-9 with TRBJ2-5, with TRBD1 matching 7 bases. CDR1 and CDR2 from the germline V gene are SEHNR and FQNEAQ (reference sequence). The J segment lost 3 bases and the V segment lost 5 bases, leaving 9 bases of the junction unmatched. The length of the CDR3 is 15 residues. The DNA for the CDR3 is TGTGCCAGCAGCCATACATTCGACAGGGAAGAGACCCAGTACTTC. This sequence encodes CASSHTFDREETQYF.

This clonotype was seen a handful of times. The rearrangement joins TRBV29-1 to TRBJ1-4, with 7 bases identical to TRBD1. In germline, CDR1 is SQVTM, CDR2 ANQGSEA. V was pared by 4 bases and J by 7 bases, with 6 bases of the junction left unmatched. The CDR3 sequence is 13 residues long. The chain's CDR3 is CSVVQGVREKLFF. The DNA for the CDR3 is TGCAGCGTTGTCCAGGGGGTTCGTGAAAAACTGTTTTTT.

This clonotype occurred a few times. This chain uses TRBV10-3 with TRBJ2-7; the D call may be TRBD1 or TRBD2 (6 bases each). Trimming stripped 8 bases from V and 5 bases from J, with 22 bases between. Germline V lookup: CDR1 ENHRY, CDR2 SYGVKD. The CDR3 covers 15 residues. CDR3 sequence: CAISALGGFGDEQYF. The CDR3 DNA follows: TGTGCCATCTCAGCTCTCGGGGGCTTTGGGGACGAGCAGTACTTC.

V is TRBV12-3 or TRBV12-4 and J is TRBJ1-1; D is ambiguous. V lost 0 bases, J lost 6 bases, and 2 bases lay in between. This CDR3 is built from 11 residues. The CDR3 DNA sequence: TGTGCCAGCAGTTTAGCTTCTGAAGCTTTCTTT. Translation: CASSLASEAFF.

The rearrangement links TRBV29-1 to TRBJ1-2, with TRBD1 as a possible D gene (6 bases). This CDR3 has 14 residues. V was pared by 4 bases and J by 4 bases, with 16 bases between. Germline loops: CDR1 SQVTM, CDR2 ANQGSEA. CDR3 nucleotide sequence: TGCAGCGTTGGCGGACGGGGGCTGGGCTATGGCTACACCTTC. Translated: CSVGGRGLGYGYTF.